This record concerns one T cell receptor beta chain sequence. What it binds is unknown. This sample also contains other DNA sequences that code for the same CDR3. Germline CDR1 is MNHNS and CDR2 is SASEGT. The V gene lost 3 bases and the J gene lost 3 bases, with 3 bases spanning the gap. The CDR3 is 12 amino acids. Assay used: immunoSEQ multiplex PCR; TCRdb lists only in-frame clones, some missing. The sample has hundreds of thousands of clones; around 78% are singletons. This sample stems from a study of shared clonotypes between healthy human individuals. Study-level results: Blood was the only sampled material, and tissue repertoires likely differ. Naive subsets usually exceeded memory subsets in estimated richness. The donor pool, a small one, limited the genetic and exposure-history diversity represented.

There were only Caucasian adults among the donors, and all lived in Nashville, Tennessee. The sequencing sample was made of memory CD4+ T cells sorted from blood. Documented subset: CD45RA-negative fraction. The chain employs TRBV6-1 and TRBJ1-3; unclear D gene. The origin of this receptor is a woman in her twenties or thirties in good health. CDR3 residues: CASSEIGNTIYF. The CDR3 DNA follows: TGTGCCAGCAGTGAGATTGGAAACACCATATATTTT.